This T cell receptor (beta chain) was retrieved from a study of cytomegalovirus exposure and HLA in healthy donors. Findings and limits, study-wide: Analysis was carried out at a later point, and it linked a missense DCLRE1C variant to TCR beta V- and J-gene trimming. Within an earlier analysis, most TCR beta V segments proved productive either about 90% or about 30% of the time. Most likely, a cluster of highly shared sequence variants arose as a sequencing artifact. Further analysis, carried out later, found HLA-associated TCR beta chains more clonally expanded than equally common other chains.

This clone was seen only a few times. Its antigen is undetermined. Primers: 60 Vbeta forward and 13 Jbeta reverse. The data were produced by immunoSEQ multiplex PCR, yet TCRdb's version contains in-frame clones alone and is incomplete. The sample consists of some 150,000 clones, roughly 9.4% of them appearing once. The V segment lost 3 bases and the J segment 4 bases; nucleotides outside the gene matches: 9. This CDR3 region has 17 residues. The germline V gene has CDR1 SGHVS and CDR2 FQNEAQ. Sample: PBMCs. This clonotype originated in a male donor in good health and CMV-seronegative. The chain carries TRBV7-8 and TRBJ1-1; 12 bases align to TRBD1. CDR3 nucleotide sequence: TGTGCCAGCAGCTTGAGGGACAGGGGGCGGTTTGGCACTGAAGCTTTCTTT. This sequence encodes CASSLRDRGRFGTEAFF. The full variable domain, rest sourced from reference TRBV7-8 and TRBJ1-1, is GAGVSQSPRYKVAKRGQDVALRCDPISGHVSLFWYQQALGQGPEFLTYFQNEAQLDKSGLPSDRFFAERPEGSVSTLKIQRTQQEDSAVYLCASSLRDRGRFGTEAFFGQGTRLTVV.